This T cell receptor beta chain originates from a study of human T cells and chemical hapten exposure. Study-wide results and limits: Counts of expanded TCRs (at PT1) showed a positive correlation with patch test score.

TCRdb reprocessed the RACE reads with MiXCR, giving one entry per CDR3 protein. The sample consists of around 380,000 distinct CDR3 sequences, approximately 5.8% of them appearing once. This clonotype was recorded many times. Its antigen is as yet unknown. The time point is: pre-sensitization, week 0. Treatment noted: therapeutic diphenylcyclopropenone sensitization with weekly scalp DPC. The study drew its donors from alopecia patients who were 18 to 70 years old and suitable for DPC. Trimming left V 3 bases short and J 7 bases short, with 16 bases between. The CDR3 is made up of 15 amino acids. Germline V CDR1 and CDR2: KGHSH, LQKENI.

This material consisted of whole blood, taken in connection with sensitization to the hapten diphenylcyclopropenone (DPC). The receptor's source is a woman aged 18 to 35 with alopecia areata. Some clones in this sample may be carry-over from other donors' samples. The chain combines TRBV18 with TRBJ2-1; weak D call: TRBD2 (6 bases). CDR3 protein: CASSPMLSGSNEQFF. In DNA, the CDR3 is TGTGCCAGCTCACCCATGTTGAGCGGGTCGAATGAGCAGTTCTTC. The entire variable domain, with the rest obtained from reference TRBV18 and TRBJ2-1, is as follows: NAGVMQNPRHLVRRRGQEARLRCSPMKGHSHVYWYRQLPEEGLKFMVYLQKENIIDESGMPKERFSAEFPKEGPSILRIQQVVRGDSAAYFCASSPMLSGSNEQFFGPGTRLTVL.